This T cell receptor beta chain was observed in a study of T cell repertoires in cytomegalovirus infection. This clonotype was picked up a small number of times. The antigen is not known. The V end was cut by 4 bases, the J end by 2 bases, with 8 bases between. CDR3 size: 13 residues. Germline V gives CDR1 SGHVT, CDR2 SQSDAQ. TCRdb re-derived calls from the reads in MiXCR, one entry per CDR3 protein. The repertoire holds 450,000 to 600,000 distinct CDR3 sequences, with about 39% as singletons. The chain combines TRBV7-4 with TRBJ2-5, with D unclear. The receptor was derived from a human donor in good health (CMV status not recorded). Some clones in this sample may be carry-over from other donors' samples. Sequencing used cultured PBMCs, obtained from culture after CMV antigen stimulation. The CDR3 loop reads CASSSTTQETQYF. The CDR3 DNA follows: TGTGCCAGCAGCTCTACCACTCAAGAGACCCAGTACTTC.